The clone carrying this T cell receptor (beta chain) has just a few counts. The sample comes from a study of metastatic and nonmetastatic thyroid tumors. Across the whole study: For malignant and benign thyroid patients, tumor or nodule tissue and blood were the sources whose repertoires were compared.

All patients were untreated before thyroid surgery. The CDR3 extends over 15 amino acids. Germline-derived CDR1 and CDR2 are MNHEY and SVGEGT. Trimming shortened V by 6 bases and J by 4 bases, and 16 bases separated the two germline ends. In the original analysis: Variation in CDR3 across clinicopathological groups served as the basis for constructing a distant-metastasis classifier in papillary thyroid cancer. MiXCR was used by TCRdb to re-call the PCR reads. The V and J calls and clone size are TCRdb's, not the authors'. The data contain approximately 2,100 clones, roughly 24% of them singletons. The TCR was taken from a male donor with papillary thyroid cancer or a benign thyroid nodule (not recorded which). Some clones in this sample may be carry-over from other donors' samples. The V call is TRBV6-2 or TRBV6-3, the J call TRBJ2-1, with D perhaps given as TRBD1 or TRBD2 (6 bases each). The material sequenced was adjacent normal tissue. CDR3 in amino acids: CASRALEGGYNEQFF. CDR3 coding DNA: TGTGCCAGCAGGGCGCTAGAGGGGGGTTACAATGAGCAGTTCTTC.